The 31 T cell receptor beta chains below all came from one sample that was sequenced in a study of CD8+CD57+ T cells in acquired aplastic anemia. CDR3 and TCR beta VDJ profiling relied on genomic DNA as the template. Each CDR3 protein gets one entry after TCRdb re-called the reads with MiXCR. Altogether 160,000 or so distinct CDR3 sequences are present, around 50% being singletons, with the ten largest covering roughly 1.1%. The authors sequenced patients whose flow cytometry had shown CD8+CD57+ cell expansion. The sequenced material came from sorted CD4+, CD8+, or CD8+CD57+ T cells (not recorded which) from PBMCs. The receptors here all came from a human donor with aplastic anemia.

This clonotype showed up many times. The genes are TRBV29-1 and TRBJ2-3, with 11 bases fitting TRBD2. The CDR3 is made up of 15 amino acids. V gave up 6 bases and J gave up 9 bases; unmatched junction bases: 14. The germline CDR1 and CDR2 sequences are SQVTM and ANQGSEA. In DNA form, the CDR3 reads TGCAGCGTGGGGGATACTAGCGGGGGAAGTGGGACGCAGTATTTT. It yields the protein CSVGDTSGGSGTQYF.

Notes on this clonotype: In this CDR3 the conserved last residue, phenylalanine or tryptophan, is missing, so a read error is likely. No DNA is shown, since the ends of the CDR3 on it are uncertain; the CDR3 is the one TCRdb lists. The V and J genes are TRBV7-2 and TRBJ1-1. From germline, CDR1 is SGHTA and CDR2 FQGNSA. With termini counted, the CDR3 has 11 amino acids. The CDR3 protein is CASSLYAEFKL.

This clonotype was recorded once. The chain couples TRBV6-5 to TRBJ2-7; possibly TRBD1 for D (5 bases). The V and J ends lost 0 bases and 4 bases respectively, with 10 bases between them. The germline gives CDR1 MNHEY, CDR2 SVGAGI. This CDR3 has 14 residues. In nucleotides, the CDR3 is TGTGCCAGCAGTTACTCCGCAGGGAAGTACGAGCAGTACTTC. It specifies CASSYSAGKYEQYF.

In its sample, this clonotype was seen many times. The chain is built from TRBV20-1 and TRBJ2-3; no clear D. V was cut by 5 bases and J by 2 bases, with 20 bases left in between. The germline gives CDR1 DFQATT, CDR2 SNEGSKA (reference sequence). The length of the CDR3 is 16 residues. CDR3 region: CSALPPLVSLTDTQYF. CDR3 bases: TGCAGTGCTCTCCCACCCTTAGTCTCGCTCACAGATACGCAGTATTTT.

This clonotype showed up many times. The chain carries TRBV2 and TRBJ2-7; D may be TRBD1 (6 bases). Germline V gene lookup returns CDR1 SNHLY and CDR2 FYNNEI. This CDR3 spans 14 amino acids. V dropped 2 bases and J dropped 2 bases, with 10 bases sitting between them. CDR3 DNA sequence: TGTGCCAGCAGTGAACAGGACAGCACCTACGAGCAGTACTTC. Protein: CASSEQDSTYEQYF.

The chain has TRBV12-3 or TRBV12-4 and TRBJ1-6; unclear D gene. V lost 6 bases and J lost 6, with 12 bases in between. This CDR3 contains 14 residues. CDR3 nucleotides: TGTGCCAGCAGGGTGAGGGCCGGTAATTCACCCCTCCACTTT. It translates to CASRVRAGNSPLHF.

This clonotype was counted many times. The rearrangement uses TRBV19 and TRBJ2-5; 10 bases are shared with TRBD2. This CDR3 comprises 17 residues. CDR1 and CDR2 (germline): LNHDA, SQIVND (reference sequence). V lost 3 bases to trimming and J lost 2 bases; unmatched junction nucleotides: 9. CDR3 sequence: CASSIRSSGGSQETQYF. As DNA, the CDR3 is TGTGCCAGTAGTATTCGGAGTAGCGGGGGGTCGCAAGAGACCCAGTACTTC.

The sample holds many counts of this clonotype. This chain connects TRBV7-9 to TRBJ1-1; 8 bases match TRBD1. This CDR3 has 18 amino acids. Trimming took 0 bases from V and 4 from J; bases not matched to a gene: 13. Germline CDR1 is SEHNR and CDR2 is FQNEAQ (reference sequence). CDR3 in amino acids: CASSLAPMGTGHFTEAFF. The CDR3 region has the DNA TGTGCCAGCAGCTTAGCCCCAATGGGGACAGGACACTTCACTGAAGCTTTCTTT.

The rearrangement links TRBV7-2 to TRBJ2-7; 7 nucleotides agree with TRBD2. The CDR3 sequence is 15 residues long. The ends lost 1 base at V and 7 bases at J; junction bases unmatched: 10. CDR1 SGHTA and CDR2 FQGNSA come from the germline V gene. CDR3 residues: CASSLGVGWRGEQYF. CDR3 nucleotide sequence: TGTGCCAGCAGCTTAGGAGTCGGTTGGCGGGGGGAGCAGTACTTC.

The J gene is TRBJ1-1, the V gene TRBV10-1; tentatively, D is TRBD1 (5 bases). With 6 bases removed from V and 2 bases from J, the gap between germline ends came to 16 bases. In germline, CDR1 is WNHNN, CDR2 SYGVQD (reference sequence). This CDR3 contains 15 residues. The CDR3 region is CASRGENRINTEAFF. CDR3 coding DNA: TGCGCCAGCAGAGGGGAGAACAGGATTAACACTGAAGCTTTCTTT.

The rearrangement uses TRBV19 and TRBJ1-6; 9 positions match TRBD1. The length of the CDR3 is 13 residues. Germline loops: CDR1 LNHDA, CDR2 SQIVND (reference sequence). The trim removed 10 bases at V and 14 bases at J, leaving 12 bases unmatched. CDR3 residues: CATSYRTGAALHF. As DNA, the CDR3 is TGTGCCACCTCGTACCGGACAGGGGCTGCCCTCCACTTT. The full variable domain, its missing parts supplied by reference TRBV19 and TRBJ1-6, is DGGITQSPKYLFRKEGQNVTLSCEQNLNHDAMYWYRQDPGQGLRLIYYSQIVNDFQKGDIAEGYSVSREKKESFPLTVTSAQKNPTAFYLCATSYRTGAALHFGNGTRLTVT.

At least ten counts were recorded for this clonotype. CDR3 region: CATSRDGISLTGELFF. The DNA for the CDR3 is TGTGCCACCAGCAGAGATGGTATAAGCCTCACCGGGGAGCTGTTTTTT. This chain links TRBV15 with TRBJ2-2; D ambiguous. The germline gives CDR1 LNHNV, CDR2 YYDKDF (reference sequence). The CDR3 loop spans 16 amino acids. Trimming removed 0 bases at V and 4 bases at J, with 12 bases between.

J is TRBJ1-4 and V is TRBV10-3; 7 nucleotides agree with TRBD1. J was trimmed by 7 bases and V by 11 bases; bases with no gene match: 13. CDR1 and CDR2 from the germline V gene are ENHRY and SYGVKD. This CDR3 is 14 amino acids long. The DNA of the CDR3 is TGTGCCGGCAATAGTAGGCAGGGGGGTGAAAAACTGTTTTTT. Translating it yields CAGNSRQGGEKLFF.

The CDR3 reads CASSPALAGELFF. DNA of the CDR3: TGTGCCAGCAGCCCTGCCTTGGCCGGGGAGCTGTTTTTT. The chain uses TRBV7-6 and TRBJ2-2; D gene unclear. The germline gives CDR1 SGHVS, CDR2 FNYEAQ. The CDR3 runs to 13 residues. Trimming cost V 5 bases and J 6 bases, with 10 bases left between them. Drawing the rest from reference TRBV7-6 and TRBJ2-2, the complete variable domain is GAGVSQSPRYKVTKRGQDVALRCDPISGHVSLYWYRQALGQGPEFLTYFNYEAQQDKSGLPNDRFSAERPEGSISTLTIQRTEQRDSAMYRCASSPALAGELFFGEGSRLTVL.

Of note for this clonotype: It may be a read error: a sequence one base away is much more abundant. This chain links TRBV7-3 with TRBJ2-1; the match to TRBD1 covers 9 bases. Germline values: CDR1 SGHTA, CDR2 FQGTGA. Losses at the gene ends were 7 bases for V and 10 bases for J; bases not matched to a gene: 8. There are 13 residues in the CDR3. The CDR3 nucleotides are TGTGCCAGCAACTTCACAGGGGGCGAGGAGCAGTTCTTC. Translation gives CASNFTGGEEQFF.

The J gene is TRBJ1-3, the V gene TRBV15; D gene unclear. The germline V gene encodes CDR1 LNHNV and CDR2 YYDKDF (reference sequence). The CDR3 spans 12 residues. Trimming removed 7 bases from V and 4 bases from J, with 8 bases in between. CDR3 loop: CATTNFGNTIYF. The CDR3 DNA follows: TGTGCCACCACCAATTTCGGAAACACCATATATTTT.

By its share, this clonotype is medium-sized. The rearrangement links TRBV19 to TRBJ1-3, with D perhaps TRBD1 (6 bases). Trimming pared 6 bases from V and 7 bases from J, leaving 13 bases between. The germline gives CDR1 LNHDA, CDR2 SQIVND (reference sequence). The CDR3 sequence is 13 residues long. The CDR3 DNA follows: TGTGCCAGTAGGACGGGGGGGGCGAACACCATATATTTT. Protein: CASRTGGANTIYF.

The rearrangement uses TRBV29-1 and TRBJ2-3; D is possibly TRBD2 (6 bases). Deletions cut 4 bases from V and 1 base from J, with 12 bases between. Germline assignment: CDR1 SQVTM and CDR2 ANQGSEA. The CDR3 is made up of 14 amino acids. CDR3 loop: CSVVRGLRTDTQYF. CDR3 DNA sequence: TGCAGCGTTGTGCGGGGTCTTCGCACAGATACGCAGTATTTT.

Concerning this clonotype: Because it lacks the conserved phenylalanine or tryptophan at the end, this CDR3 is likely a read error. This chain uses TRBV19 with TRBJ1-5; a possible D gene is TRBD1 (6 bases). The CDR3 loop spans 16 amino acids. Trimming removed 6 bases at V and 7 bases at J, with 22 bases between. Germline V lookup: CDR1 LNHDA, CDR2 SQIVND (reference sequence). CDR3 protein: CASRLGAGMAGQPQHS. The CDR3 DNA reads TGTGCCAGTAGATTGGGGGCGGGGATGGCCGGGCAGCCCCAGCATTCT.

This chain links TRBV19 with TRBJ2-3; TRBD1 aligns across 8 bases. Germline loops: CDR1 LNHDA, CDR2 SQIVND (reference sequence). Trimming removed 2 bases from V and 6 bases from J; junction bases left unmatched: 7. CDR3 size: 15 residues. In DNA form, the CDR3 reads TGTGCCAGTAGTATACGTCAGGGGGCAGGGGATACGCAGTATTTT. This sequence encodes CASSIRQGAGDTQYF.

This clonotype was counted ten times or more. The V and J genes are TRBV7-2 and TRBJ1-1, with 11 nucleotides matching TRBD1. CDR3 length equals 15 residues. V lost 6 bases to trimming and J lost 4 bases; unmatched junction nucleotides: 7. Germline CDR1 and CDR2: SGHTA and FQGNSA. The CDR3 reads CASRQAGTGGTEAFF. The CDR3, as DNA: TGTGCCAGCAGGCAGGCCGGGACAGGGGGCACTGAAGCTTTCTTT.

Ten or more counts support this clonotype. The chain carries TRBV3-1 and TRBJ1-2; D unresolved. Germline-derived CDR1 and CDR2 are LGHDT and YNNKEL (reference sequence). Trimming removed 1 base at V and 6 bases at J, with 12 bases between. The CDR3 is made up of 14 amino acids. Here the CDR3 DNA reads TGTGCCAGCAGCCAAGCTGGTCAAGAGGATGGCTACACCTTC. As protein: CASSQAGQEDGYTF.

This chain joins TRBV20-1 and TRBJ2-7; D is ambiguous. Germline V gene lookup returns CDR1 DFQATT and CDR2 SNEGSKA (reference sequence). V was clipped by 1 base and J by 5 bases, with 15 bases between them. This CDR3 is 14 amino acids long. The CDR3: CSARVSSSLDEQYF. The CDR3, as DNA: TGCAGTGCTAGAGTTAGCAGTTCGTTAGACGAGCAGTACTTC.

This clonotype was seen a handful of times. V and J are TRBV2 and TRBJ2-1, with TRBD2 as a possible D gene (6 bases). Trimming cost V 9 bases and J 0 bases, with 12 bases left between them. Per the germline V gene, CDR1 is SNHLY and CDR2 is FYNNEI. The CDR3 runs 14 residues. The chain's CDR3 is CARGGLSSYNEQFF. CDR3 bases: TGTGCCAGGGGAGGCCTCTCCTCCTACAATGAGCAGTTCTTC.

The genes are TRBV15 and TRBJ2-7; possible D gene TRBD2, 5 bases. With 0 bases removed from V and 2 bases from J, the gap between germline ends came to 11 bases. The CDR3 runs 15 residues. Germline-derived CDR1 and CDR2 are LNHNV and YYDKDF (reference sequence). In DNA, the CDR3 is TGTGCCACCAGCAGAGATACGAGGGAAACCTACGAGCAGTACTTC. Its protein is CATSRDTRETYEQYF.

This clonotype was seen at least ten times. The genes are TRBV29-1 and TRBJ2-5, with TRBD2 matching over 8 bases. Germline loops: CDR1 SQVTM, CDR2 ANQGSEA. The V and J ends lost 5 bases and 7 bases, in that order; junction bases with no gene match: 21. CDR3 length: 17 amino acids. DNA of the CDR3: TGCAGCGTTTCTGGCGAAAACGAGCGGGGGTTGGTGGGGACCCAGTACTTC. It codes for CSVSGENERGLVGTQYF.

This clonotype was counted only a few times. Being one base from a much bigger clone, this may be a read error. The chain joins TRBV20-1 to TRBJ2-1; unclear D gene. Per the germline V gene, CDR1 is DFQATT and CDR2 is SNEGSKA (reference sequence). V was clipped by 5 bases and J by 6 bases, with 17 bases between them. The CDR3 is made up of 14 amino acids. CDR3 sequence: CSALTSHVLNEQFF. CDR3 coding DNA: TGCAGTGCTCTAACCTCCCATGTACTCAATGAGCAGTTCTTC.

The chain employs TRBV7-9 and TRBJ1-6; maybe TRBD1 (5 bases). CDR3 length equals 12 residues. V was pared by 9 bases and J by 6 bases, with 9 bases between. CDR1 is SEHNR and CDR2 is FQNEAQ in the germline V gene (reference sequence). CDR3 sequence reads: CASHDSNSPLHF. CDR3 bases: TGTGCCAGTCATGACAGTAATTCACCCCTCCACTTT.

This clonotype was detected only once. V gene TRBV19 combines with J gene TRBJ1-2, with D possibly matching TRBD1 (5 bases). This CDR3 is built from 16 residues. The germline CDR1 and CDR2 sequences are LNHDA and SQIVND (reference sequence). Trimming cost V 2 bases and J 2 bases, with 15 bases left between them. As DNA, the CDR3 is TGTGCCAGTAGTATAACCCTTTTGGGGCTGAACTATGGCTACACCTTC. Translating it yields CASSITLLGLNYGYTF.

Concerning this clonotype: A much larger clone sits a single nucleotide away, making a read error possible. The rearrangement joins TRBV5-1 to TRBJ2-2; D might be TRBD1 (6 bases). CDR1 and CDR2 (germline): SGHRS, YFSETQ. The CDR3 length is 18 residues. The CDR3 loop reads CASSLEEEGGLYTGELSF. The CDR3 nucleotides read TGCGCCAGCAGCTTGGAGGAGGAAGGGGGTTTGTACACCGGGGAGCTGTCTTTT.

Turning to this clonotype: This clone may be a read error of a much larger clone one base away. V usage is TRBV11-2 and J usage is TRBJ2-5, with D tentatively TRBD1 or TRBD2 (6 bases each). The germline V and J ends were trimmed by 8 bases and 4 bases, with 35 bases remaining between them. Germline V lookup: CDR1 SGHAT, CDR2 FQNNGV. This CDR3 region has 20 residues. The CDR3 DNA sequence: TGTGCCAGCGGCCCTAGGGTGGCTCGACAGGCAGGAGGGTTTGGAGAGACCCAGTACTTC. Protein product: CASGPRVARQAGGFGETQYF.